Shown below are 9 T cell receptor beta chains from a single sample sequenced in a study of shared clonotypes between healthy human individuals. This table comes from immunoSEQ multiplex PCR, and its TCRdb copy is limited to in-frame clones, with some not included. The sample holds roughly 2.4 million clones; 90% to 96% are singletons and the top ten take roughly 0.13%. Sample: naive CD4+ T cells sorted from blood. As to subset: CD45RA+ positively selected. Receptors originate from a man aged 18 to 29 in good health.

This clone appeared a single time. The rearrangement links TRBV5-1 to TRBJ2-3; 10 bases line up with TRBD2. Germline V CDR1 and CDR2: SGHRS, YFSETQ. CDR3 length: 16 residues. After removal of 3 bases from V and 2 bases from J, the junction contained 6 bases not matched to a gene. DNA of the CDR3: TGCGCCAGCAGCTCGGAGACTAGCGGGTACACAGATACGCAGTATTTT. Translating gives CASSSETSGYTDTQYF. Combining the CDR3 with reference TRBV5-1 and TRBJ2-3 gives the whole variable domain KAGVTQTPRYLIKTRGQQVTLSCSPISGHRSVSWYQQTPGQGLQFLFEYFSETQRNKGNFPGRFSGRQFSNSRSEMNVSTLELGDSALYLCASSSETSGYTDTQYFGPGTRLTVL.

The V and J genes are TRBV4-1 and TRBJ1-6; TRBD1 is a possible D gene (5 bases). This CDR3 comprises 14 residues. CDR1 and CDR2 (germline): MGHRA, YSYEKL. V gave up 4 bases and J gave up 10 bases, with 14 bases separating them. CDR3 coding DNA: TGCGCCAGCAGCCTAAGAGGGGCCGGGTCACCCCTCCACTTT. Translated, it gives CASSLRGAGSPLHF.

The CDR3 DNA reads TGCGCCAGCAGCTTGAGGGCGCGGGAGAGGGAGGATACGCAGTATTTT. It codes for CASSLRAREREDTQYF. This chain joins TRBV5-1 and TRBJ2-3; the match to TRBD2 covers 7 bases. Losses at the gene ends were 1 base for V and 6 bases for J; bases not matched to a gene: 11. Germline assignment: CDR1 SGHRS and CDR2 YFSETQ. CDR3 length: 16 residues.

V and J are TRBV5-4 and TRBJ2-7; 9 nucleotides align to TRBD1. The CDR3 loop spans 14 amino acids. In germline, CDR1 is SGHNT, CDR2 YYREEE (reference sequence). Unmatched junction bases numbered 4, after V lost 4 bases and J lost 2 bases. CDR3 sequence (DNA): TGTGCCAGCAGCATGGACAGGGGCCCCTACGAGCAGTACTTC. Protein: CASSMDRGPYEQYF.

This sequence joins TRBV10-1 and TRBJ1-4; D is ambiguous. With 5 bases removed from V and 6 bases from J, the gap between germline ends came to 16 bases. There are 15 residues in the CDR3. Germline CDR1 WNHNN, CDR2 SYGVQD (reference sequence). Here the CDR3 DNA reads TGCGCCAGCAGTTCTTCAACCGTGGGAGATGAAAAACTGTTTTTT. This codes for CASSSSTVGDEKLFF.

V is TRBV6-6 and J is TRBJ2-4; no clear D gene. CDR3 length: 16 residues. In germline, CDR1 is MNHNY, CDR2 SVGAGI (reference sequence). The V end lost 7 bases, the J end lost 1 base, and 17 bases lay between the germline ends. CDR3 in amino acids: CASTPRGFEAKNIQYF. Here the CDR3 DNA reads TGTGCCAGCACCCCCCGCGGATTTGAGGCCAAAAACATTCAGTACTTC.

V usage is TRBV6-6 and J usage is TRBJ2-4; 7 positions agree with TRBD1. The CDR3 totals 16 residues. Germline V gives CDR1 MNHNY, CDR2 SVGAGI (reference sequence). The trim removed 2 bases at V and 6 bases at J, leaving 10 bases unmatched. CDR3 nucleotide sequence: TGTGCCAGCAGTTACACGACAGGGTCGGTGAGAAACATTCAGTACTTC. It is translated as CASSYTTGSVRNIQYF.

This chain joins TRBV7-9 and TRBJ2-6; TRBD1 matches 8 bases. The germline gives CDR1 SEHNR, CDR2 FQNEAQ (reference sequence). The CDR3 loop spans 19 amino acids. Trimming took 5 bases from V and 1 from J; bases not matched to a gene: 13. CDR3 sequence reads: CASSPIPWTGSSGANVLTF. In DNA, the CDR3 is TGTGCCAGCAGCCCCATACCTTGGACAGGGTCGTCTGGGGCCAACGTCCTGACTTTC.

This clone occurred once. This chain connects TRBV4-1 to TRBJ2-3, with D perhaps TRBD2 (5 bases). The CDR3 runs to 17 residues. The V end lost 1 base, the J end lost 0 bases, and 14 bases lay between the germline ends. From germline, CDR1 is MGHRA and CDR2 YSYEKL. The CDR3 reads CASSQGHKDLSTDTQYF. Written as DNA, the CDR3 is TGCGCCAGCAGCCAAGGTCATAAGGACTTAAGCACAGATACGCAGTATTTT.